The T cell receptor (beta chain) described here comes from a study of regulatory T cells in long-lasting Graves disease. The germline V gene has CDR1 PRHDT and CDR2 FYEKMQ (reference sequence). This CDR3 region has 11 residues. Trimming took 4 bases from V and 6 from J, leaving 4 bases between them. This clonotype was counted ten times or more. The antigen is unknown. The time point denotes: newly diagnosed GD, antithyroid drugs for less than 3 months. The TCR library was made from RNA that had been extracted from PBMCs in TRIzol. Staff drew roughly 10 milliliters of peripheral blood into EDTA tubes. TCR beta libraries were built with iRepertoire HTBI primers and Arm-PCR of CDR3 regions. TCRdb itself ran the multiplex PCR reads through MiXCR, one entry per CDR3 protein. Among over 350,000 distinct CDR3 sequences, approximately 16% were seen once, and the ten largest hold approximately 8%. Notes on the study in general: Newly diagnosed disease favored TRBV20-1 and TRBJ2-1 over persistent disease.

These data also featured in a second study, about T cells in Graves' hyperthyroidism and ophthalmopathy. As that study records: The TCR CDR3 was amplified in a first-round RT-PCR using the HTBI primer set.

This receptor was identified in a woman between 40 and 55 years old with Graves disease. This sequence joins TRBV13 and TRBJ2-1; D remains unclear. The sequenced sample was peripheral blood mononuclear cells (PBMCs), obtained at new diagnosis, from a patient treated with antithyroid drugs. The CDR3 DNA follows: TGTGCCAGCAGCTCGACCAATGAGCAGTTCTTC. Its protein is CASSSTNEQFF. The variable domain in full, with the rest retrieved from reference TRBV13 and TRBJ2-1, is AAGVIQSPRHLIKEKRETATLKCYPIPRHDTVYWYQQGPGQDPQFLISFYEKMQSDKGSIPDRFSAQQFSDYHSELNMSSLELGDSALYFCASSSTNEQFFGPGTRLTVL.